A single sample is the source of the 7 T cell receptor beta chains below, sequenced in a study of CD8 T cells in ankylosing spondylitis. Notes on the study in general: Blood from ankylosing spondylitis patients appeared to carry a characteristic roughly 8-variant TCR beta motif.

Their cognate antigens are unknown. TCRdb passed the 5' RACE reads through MiXCR, listing each CDR3 protein once. The profile covers fewer than 500,000 distinct CDR3 sequences, with 20% to 30% appearing a single time and 0.85% to 1% taken by the ten largest. The sequencing input was blood, either unsorted or a sorted T cell fraction (not recorded which). The source of these receptors is a male donor with ankylosing spondylitis.

The V call is TRBV14, the J call TRBJ2-3; the D is unclear. V gave up 1 base and J gave up 6 bases, with 8 bases separating them. Germline V gene lookup returns CDR1 SGHDN and CDR2 FVKESK. The CDR3 runs 13 residues. CDR3 region: CASSQGAGDTQYF. Here the CDR3 DNA reads TGTGCCAGCAGCCAAGGGGCCGGGGATACGCAGTATTTT. Combining the CDR3 with reference TRBV14 and TRBJ2-3 gives the whole variable domain EAGVTQFPSHSVIEKGQTVTLRCDPISGHDNLYWYRRVMGKEIKFLLHFVKESKQDESGMPNNRFLAERTGGTYSTLKVQPAELEDSGVYFCASSQGAGDTQYFGPGTRLTVL.

This sequence joins TRBV11-2 and TRBJ2-7; tentatively, D is TRBD2 (7 bases). Trimming pared 5 bases from V and 5 bases from J, leaving 16 bases between. The CDR3 length is 14 residues. The germline V gene encodes CDR1 SGHAT and CDR2 FQNNGV. The CDR3 region has the DNA TGTGCCAGCAGCGGAGTGGGGGGGCTGGACGAGCAGTACTTC. Translated, it gives CASSGVGGLDEQYF.

The V call is TRBV20-1, the J call TRBJ1-3; D gene unclear. CDR1 and CDR2 from the germline V gene are DFQATT and SNEGSKA (reference sequence). There are 14 residues in the CDR3. The V end lost 2 bases, the J end lost 2 bases, and 10 bases lay between the germline ends. CDR3 DNA sequence: TGCAGTGCTAGATGGGGAAACCCTGGAAACACCATATATTTT. The encoded protein is CSARWGNPGNTIYF.

The chain is built from TRBV7-2 and TRBJ2-5; D unresolved. The CDR3 is 12 residues long. In germline, CDR1 is SGHTA, CDR2 FQGNSA. Trimming stripped 5 bases from V and 4 bases from J, with 8 bases between. The DNA for the CDR3 is TGTGCCAGCAGCCTTAGTTCAGAGACCCAGTACTTC. Its protein product is CASSLSSETQYF.

The V and J genes are TRBV4-1 and TRBJ2-7; D may be TRBD2 (5 bases). This CDR3 is built from 19 residues. Trimming pared 0 bases from V and 3 bases from J, leaving 24 bases between. Germline values: CDR1 MGHRA, CDR2 YSYEKL. The CDR3 loop is CASSQDSLVRTLGYYEQYF. In DNA form, the CDR3 reads TGCGCCAGCAGCCAAGATTCATTAGTAAGGACTCTGGGATACTACGAGCAGTACTTC.

This chain uses TRBV7-9 with TRBJ2-2; TRBD2 matches 8 bases. CDR1 and CDR2 (germline): SEHNR, FQNEAQ (reference sequence). The CDR3 is made up of 16 amino acids. J gave up 5 bases and V 5 bases, and 10 bases lay outside the gene matches. CDR3 amino acids: CASSPRAGVVTGELFF. Written as DNA, the CDR3 is TGTGCCAGCAGCCCCCGAGCGGGAGTCGTAACCGGGGAGCTGTTTTTT.

Only a few counts were recorded for this clonotype. J is TRBJ2-7 and V is TRBV11-2; TRBD2 agrees at 11 bases. Germline lookup yields CDR1 SGHAT and CDR2 FQNNGV. This CDR3 spans 18 amino acids. The V and J ends lost 2 bases and 0 bases, in that order; junction bases with no gene match: 9. Here the CDR3 reads CASSLKGLAGIYSYEQYF. The CDR3 nucleotides are TGTGCCAGCAGCTTAAAAGGACTAGCGGGTATCTACTCCTACGAGCAGTACTTC. Filled out from reference TRBV11-2 and TRBJ2-7, the complete variable domain reads EAGVAQSPRYKIIEKRQSVAFWCNPISGHATLYWYQQILGQGPKLLIQFQNNGVVDDSQLPKDRFSAERLKGVDSTLKIQPAKLEDSAVYLCASSLKGLAGIYSYEQYFGPGTRLTVT.